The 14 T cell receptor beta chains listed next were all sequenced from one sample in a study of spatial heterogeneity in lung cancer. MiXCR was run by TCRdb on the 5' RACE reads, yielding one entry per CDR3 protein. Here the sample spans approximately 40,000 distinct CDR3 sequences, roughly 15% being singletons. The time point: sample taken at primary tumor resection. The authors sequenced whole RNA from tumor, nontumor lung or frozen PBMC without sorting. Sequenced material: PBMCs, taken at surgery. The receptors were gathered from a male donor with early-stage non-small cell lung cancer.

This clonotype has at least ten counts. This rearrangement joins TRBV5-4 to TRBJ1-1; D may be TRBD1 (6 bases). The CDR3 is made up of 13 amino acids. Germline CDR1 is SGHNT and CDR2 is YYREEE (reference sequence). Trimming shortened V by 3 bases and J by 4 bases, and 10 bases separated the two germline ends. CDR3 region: CASSSLQGTEAFF. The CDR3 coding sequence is TGTGCCAGCAGCTCCTTACAGGGCACTGAAGCTTTCTTT.

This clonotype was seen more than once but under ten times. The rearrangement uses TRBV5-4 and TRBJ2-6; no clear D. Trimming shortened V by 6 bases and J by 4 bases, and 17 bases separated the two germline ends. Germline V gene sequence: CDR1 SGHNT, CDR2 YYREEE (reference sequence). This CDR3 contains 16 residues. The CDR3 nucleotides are TGTGCCAGCAACACGGACCTGATGGGAGGGGCCAACGTCCTGACTTTC. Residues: CASNTDLMGGANVLTF.

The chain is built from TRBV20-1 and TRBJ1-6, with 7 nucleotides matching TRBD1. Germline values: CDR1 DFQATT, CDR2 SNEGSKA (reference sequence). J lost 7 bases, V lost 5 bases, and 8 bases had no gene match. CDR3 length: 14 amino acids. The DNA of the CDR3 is TGCAGTGCTGTGGGACAGCTGACAAATTCACCCCTCCACTTT. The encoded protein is CSAVGQLTNSPLHF.

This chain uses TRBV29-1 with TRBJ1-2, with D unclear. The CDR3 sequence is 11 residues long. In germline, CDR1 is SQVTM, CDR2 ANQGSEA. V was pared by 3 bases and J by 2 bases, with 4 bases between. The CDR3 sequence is CSVDPNYGYTF. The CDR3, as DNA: TGCAGCGTTGACCCAAACTATGGCTACACCTTC. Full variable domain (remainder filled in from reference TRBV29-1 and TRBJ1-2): SAVISQKPSRDICQRGTSLTIQCQVDSQVTMMFWYRQQPGQSLTLIATANQGSEATYESGFVIDKFPISRPNLTFSTLTVSNMSPEDSSIYLCSVDPNYGYTFGSGTRLTVV.

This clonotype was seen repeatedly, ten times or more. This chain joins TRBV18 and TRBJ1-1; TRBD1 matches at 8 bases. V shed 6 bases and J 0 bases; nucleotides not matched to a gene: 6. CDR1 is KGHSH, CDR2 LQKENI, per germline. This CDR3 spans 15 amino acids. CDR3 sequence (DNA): TGTGCCAGCTCCCCCCGGACAGGGATGAACACTGAAGCTTTCTTT. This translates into CASSPRTGMNTEAFF.

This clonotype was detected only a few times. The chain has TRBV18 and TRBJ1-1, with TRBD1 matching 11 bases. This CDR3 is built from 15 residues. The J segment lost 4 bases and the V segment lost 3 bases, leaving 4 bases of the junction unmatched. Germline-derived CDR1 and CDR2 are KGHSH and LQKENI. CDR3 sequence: CASSPDRGLVTEAFF. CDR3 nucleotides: TGTGCCAGCTCACCGGACAGGGGGCTTGTCACTGAAGCTTTCTTT.

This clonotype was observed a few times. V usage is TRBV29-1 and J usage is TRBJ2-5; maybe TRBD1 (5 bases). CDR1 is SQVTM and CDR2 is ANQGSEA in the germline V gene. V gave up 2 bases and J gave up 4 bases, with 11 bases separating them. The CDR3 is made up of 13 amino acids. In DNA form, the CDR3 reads TGCAGCGTTGAACCAGACAGTTCAGAGACCCAGTACTTC. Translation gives CSVEPDSSETQYF.

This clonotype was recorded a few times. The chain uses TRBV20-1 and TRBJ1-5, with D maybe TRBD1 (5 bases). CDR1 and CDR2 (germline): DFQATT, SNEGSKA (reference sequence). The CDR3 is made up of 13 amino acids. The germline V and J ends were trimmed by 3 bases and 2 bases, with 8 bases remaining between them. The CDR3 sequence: CSARGLGNQPQHF. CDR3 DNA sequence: TGCAGTGCTAGGGGACTCGGCAATCAGCCCCAGCATTTT.

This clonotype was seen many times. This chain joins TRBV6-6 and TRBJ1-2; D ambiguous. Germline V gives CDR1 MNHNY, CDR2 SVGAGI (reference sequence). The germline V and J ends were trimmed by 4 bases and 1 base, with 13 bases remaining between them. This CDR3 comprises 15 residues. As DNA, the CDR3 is TGTGCCAGCAGTTTGATGCTGGGAGTTAACTATGGCTACACCTTC. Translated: CASSLMLGVNYGYTF.

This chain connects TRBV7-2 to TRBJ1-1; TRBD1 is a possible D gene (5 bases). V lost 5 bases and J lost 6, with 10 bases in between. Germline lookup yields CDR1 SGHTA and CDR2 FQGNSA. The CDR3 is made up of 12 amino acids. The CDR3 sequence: CASSPGLAEAFF. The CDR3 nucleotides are TGTGCCAGCAGCCCAGGGTTGGCTGAAGCTTTCTTT.

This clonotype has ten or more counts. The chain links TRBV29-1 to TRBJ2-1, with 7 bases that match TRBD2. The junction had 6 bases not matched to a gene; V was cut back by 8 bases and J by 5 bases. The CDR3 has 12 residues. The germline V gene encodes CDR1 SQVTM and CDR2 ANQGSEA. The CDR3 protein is CSLLAENNEQFF. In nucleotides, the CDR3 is TGCAGCCTTCTAGCGGAAAACAATGAGCAGTTCTTC.

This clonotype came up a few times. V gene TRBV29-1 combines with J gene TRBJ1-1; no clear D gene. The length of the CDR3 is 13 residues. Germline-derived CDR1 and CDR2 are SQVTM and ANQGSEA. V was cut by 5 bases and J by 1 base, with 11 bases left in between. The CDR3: CSVLEPTNTEAFF. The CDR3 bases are TGCAGCGTTCTAGAGCCGACGAACACTGAAGCTTTCTTT. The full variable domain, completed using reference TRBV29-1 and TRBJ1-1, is SAVISQKPSRDICQRGTSLTIQCQVDSQVTMMFWYRQQPGQSLTLIATANQGSEATYESGFVIDKFPISRPNLTFSTLTVSNMSPEDSSIYLCSVLEPTNTEAFFGQGTRLTVV.

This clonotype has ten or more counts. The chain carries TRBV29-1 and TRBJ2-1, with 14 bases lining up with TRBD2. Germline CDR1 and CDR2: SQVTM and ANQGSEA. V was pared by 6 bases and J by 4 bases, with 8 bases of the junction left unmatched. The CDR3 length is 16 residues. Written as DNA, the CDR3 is TGCAGCGTCGTACCCGGGACTAGCGGGGGTTACAATGAGCAGTTCTTC. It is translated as CSVVPGTSGGYNEQFF.

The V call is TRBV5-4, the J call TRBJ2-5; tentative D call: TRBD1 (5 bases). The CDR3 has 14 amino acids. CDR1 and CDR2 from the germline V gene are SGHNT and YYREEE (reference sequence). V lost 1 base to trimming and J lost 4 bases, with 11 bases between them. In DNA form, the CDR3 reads TGTGCCAGCAGCTTGACAGCCCAGGGAGAGACCCAGTACTTC. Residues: CASSLTAQGETQYF.